The clone carrying this T cell receptor (beta chain) was detected ten times or more. The antigen remains unidentified. As for time point: newly diagnosed GD, antithyroid drugs for less than 3 months. From RNA extracted from PBMCs, the TCR library was made. One endocrinology department in Xi'an, China, was where patients came from. The entry originates in a study of regulatory T cells in long-lasting Graves disease. Trimming pared 2 bases from V and 4 bases from J, leaving 15 bases between. CDR3 length: 16 amino acids. CDR1 MNHGY and CDR2 SVAAGI come from the germline V gene. For TCR beta, libraries came from iRepertoire HTBI primers and Arm-PCR of CDR3 regions. One entry per CDR3 protein, called by TCRdb with MiXCR from the multiplex PCR reads. The sample carries about 220,000 distinct CDR3 sequences, around 19% recorded once. Findings of the study overall: Accuracy was possibly reduced by small sample size.

This sample was also put to use in a study of T cells in Graves' hyperthyroidism and ophthalmopathy.

This receptor was obtained from a woman aged 25 to 45 with Graves disease. The material sequenced was peripheral blood mononuclear cells (PBMCs), taken at new diagnosis, from a patient treated with antithyroid drugs. V gene TRBV6-9 combines with J gene TRBJ2-1; D is possibly TRBD2 (7 bases). CDR3 sequence reads: CASSYQLGGAYNEQFF. The CDR3 DNA sequence: TGTGCCAGCAGTTATCAGTTGGGGGGGGCTTACAATGAGCAGTTCTTC.